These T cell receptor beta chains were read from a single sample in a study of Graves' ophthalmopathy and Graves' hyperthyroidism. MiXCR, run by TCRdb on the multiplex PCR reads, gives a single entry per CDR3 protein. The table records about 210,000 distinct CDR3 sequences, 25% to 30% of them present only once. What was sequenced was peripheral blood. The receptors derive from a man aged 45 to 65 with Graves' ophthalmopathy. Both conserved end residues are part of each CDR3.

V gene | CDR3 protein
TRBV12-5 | CAPHGLEYEQYF
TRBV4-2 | CASSQGMGGGTGFYEQYF
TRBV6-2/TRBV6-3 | CASILLPGGIYEQYF
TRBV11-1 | CASSSTGTSGRAIRELFF
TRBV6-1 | CASRNRGTYEQYF
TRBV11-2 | CASSSALAGEQYF
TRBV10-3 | CAITSGIQETQYF
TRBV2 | CASSLTMSNQPQHF
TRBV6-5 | CASSLTGVGYEQYF
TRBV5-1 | CASSYGQGREQYF
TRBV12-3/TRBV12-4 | CASSTTGVRGYTF
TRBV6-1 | CASSEQSEGHQPQHF
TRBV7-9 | CASSLARHRDTTYEQYF
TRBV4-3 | CASSQDGRDNSYEQYF
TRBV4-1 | CASSQVGGLETQYF
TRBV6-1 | CASSGTGASITEKLFF
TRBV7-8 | CASSWDRGQPQHF
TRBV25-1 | CASSNLPGGGLGAFF
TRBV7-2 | CASSPDGYEQYF
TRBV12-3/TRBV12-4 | CASSYEAQPQHF
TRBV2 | CAGSPPGQGSLPQHF
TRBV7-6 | CASSPVTGLQETQYF
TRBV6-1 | CASSEKGWASGRAGETQYF
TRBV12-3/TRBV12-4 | CASSRTGAIYGYTF
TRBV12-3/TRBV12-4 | CASRWDSPSSYNSPLHF
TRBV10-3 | CAISLSGTQTGELFF
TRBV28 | CASSFALLNTGELFF
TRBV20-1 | CSARTGTGVYEQYF
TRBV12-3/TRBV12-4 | CASRETGGEYSNQPQHF
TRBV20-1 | CSAREQGNTEAFF
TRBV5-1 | CASSFQRSGELFF
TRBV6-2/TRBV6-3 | CASNLQGHQPQHF
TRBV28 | CASSFEGRRETQYF
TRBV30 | CAWRAGTGGTDTQYF
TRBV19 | CASSPPLANRRLGSNTGELFF
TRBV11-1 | CASSGTGTSGRNQETQYF
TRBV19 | CASSLRRDSHNQPQHF
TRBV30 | CAWSDRGNEQYF
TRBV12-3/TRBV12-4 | CASSPPTARYEQYF
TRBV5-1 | CASSPPGGIYEQYF
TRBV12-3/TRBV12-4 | CASSFSAGNTGELFF
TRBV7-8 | CASSRVVLAYEQYF
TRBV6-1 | CASKLVSGGYEQYF
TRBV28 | CASNPRAGLWGYTF
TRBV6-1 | CASSEETGGHQPQHF
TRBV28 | CASSPGTRNTGELFF
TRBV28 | CASSFEGSQETQYF
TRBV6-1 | CASSKAGLAGVRNGYEQYF
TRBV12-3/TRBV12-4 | CASSFNASEAFF
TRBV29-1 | CSGEYTGELFF
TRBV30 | CAWSLAESYEQYF
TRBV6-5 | CASSRSNVGSPLHF
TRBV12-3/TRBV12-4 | CASSLTSGNVLNEQYF
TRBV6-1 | CASAEGPFRPFF